Here is one T cell receptor beta chain with its context. The entry originates in a study of T cell clones after liver transplantation. Background on the study: Third-party-reactive TCRbeta sequences from pre-transplant mixed lymphocyte reactions served as antigen-independent comparators. Three of eight recipients were HCV-positive; others had non-autoimmune, non-viral indications. At least one year of complete immunosuppression withdrawal without enzymes over twice normal defined tolerance. Draws occurred before transplant, before withdrawal, and after complete or failed withdrawal.

Sequencing used immunoSEQ multiplex PCR; TCRdb keeps in-frame clones, though not all of them. The sample lists about 47,000 clones; 85% to 90% were seen once. CDR1 and CDR2 from the germline V gene are SEHNR and FQNEAQ (reference sequence). The CDR3 has 14 residues. The V end was cut by 1 base, the J end by 4 bases, with 10 bases between. The receptor was derived from a human patient who received a liver transplant. A subset of T cells may come from the graft donor. Source: CD8+ T cells from blood, taken 12 months after liver transplant. The J gene is TRBJ1-2, the V gene TRBV7-9; unclear D gene. CDR3 sequence: CASSLGLPLYGYTF. The DNA of the CDR3 is TGTGCCAGCAGCTTAGGTCTTCCTCTCTATGGCTACACCTTC.